Given below is one T cell receptor (beta chain) in context. Its antigen is currently unknown. This record belongs to a study of cytomegalovirus exposure and HLA in healthy donors. Study observations and caveats: Reports described diagnosis of cytomegalovirus status by the classifier as highly specific and sensitive. A few CMV-associated chains were confirmed in vitro to be specific for CMV antigens.

A roughly 120-subject validation cohort, separate from the approximately 670-subject first cohort, supplied the donors. Produced via immunoSEQ multiplex PCR; TCRdb's table is partial and in-frame only. The sample carries 120,000 to 150,000 clones, roughly nine tenths recorded once. Unmatched junction bases numbered 8, after V lost 5 bases and J lost 5 bases. This CDR3 is built from 14 residues. Germline CDR1 reads MDHEN; CDR2 reads SYDVKM. The specimen sequenced was PBMCs. This receptor was identified in a woman aged 18-35 years in good health and CMV-seropositive. This chain links TRBV28 with TRBJ1-2, with 7 bases lining up with TRBD1. CDR3 in amino acids: CASSPAPTGYGYTF. Here the CDR3 DNA reads TGTGCCAGCAGTCCAGCACCGACAGGGTATGGCTACACCTTC.